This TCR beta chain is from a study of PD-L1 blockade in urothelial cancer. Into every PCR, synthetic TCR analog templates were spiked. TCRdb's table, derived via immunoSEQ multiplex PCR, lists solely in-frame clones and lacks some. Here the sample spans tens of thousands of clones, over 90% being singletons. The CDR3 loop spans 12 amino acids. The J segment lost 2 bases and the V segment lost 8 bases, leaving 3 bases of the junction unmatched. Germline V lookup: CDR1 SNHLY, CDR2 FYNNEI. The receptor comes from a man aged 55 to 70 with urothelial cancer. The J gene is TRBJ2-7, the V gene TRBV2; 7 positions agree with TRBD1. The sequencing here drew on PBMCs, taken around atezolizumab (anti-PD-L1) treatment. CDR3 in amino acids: CASGQVTYEQYF. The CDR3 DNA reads TGTGCCAGCGGACAGGTAACCTACGAGCAGTACTTC.